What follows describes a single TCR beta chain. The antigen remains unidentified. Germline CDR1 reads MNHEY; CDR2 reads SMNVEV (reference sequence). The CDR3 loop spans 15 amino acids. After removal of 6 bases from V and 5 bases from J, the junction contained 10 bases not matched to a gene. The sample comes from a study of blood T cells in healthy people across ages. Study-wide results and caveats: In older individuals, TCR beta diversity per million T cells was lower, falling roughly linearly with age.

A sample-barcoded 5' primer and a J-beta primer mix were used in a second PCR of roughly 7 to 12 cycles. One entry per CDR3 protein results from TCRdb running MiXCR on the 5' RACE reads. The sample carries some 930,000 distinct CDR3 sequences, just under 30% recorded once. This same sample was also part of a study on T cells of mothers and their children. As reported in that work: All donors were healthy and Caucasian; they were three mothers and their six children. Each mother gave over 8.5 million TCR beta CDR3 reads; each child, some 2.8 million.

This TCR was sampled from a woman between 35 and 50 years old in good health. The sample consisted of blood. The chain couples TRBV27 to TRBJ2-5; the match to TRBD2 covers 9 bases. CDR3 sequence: CASRVGGGALETQYF. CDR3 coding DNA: TGTGCCAGCAGAGTGGGCGGGGGGGCGTTGGAGACCCAGTACTTC.